Shown below are 16 T cell receptor beta chains from a single sample sequenced in a study of blood T cell repertoires in COVID-19. The data were produced by immunoSEQ multiplex PCR, yet TCRdb's version contains in-frame clones alone and is incomplete. The sample shows a few hundred thousand clones, roughly 86% of them seen only once. The sample taken for sequencing was peripheral blood. The source of these receptors is a woman in her 30s with COVID-19, enrolled during active disease.

The chain couples TRBV27 to TRBJ1-6, with 9 positions matching TRBD1. With 3 bases clipped from V and 7 bases from J, the junction kept 10 bases outside the gene matches. The CDR3 has 17 amino acids. CDR1 is MNHEY and CDR2 is SMNVEV in the germline V gene (reference sequence). CDR3 amino acids: CASSFLTSGTGNSPLHF. In DNA, the CDR3 is TGTGCCAGCAGTTTCCTGACTTCCGGGACAGGGAATTCACCCCTCCACTTT.

This chain links TRBV30 with TRBJ1-1; 8 positions match TRBD1. Unmatched junction bases numbered 6, after V lost 5 bases and J lost 1 base. CDR1 and CDR2 from the germline V gene are GTSNPN and SVGIG (reference sequence). This CDR3 comprises 14 residues. CDR3 in DNA: TGTGCCTGGCACCGGGACAGGAGGAACACTGAAGCTTTCTTT. It is translated as CAWHRDRRNTEAFF.

This chain joins TRBV7-8 and TRBJ1-3, with a weak D call TRBD1 (6 bases). Trimming left V 4 bases short and J 4 bases short, with 20 bases between. The CDR3 loop spans 17 amino acids. Looked up from germline, CDR1 is SGHVS and CDR2 is FQNEAQ. CDR3 bases: TGTGCCAGCAGCTCCTTCGGGGGGCTTTTGCGGGGAAACACCATATATTTT. This sequence encodes CASSSFGGLLRGNTIYF.

The rearrangement uses TRBV18 and TRBJ2-7; TRBD2 matches at 8 bases. The ends lost 8 bases at V and 3 bases at J; junction bases unmatched: 15. Germline loops: CDR1 KGHSH, CDR2 LQKENI. This CDR3 has 16 residues. In DNA, the CDR3 is TGTGCCAGCACCCTGACGGCAGCGGGGGCAGGCTACGAGCAGTACTTC. Translating gives CASTLTAAGAGYEQYF.

Details on this clone: The same CDR3 arises from other DNA sequences in this sample as well. The chain carries TRBV5-4 and TRBJ1-6; D possibly corresponds to TRBD1 (5 bases). Germline CDR1 SGHNT, CDR2 YYREEE (reference sequence). The CDR3 contains 14 residues. The ends were cut back, 0 bases at V and 7 bases at J, with 8 bases in the middle. This CDR3 is CASSLERGNSPLHF. The CDR3 DNA reads as TGTGCCAGCAGCTTGGAAAGGGGAAATTCACCCCTCCACTTT.

The chain employs TRBV6-5 and TRBJ1-5; TRBD1 might be the D (6 bases). CDR3 length equals 14 residues. From germline, CDR1 is MNHEY and CDR2 SVGAGI. Trimming stripped 7 bases from V and 2 bases from J, with 12 bases between. The CDR3 sequence: CASMRGGGNQPQHF. DNA for the CDR3: TGTGCCAGCATGAGAGGGGGTGGCAATCAGCCCCAGCATTTT.

CDR3 sequence reads: CASSFGTGIGYTF. The CDR3 coding sequence is TGTGCCAGCAGTTTCGGGACAGGGATAGGCTACACCTTC. This chain joins TRBV27 and TRBJ1-2, with 9 positions matching TRBD1. CDR1 MNHEY and CDR2 SMNVEV come from the germline V gene (reference sequence). Trimming cost V 3 bases and J 8 bases; bases outside gene matches: 4. The CDR3 sequence is 13 residues long.

V is TRBV5-1 and J is TRBJ2-5; D remains ambiguous. Trimming stripped 3 bases from V and 1 base from J, with 7 bases between. The CDR3 contains 13 residues. The germline CDR1 and CDR2 sequences are SGHRS and YFSETQ. DNA for the CDR3: TGCGCCAGCAGCTCTAACGTCCAAGAGACCCAGTACTTC. It is translated as CASSSNVQETQYF.

The rearrangement links TRBV13 to TRBJ1-2, with 7 bases that match TRBD1. Looked up from germline, CDR1 is PRHDT and CDR2 is FYEKMQ (reference sequence). V lost 5 bases and J lost 3; bases outside the gene matches: 6. This CDR3 has 14 amino acids. The CDR3 sequence: CASSVRQGDYGYTF. CDR3 nucleotide sequence: TGTGCCAGCAGCGTCCGACAGGGCGACTATGGCTACACCTTC.

The CDR3 DNA is TGTGCCAGCAGCAACGGAGGGTGGGAGCCCGGGATAGAAGACACCATATATTTT. As protein: CASSNGGWEPGIEDTIYF. This rearrangement joins TRBV7-9 to TRBJ1-3; D unclear. V was cut by 5 bases and J by 8 bases, with 28 bases left in between. The CDR3 is 18 residues long. In germline, CDR1 is SEHNR, CDR2 FQNEAQ (reference sequence).

This chain connects TRBV3-1 (or the pseudogene TRBV3-2) to TRBJ2-1; no clear D. Germline V lookup: CDR1 LGHDT, CDR2 YNNKEL (reference sequence). CDR3 size: 14 residues. V was cut by 3 bases and J by 7 bases, with 13 bases left in between. As DNA, the CDR3 is TGTGCCAGCAGCCACCAGAGCGCCGAAAATGAGCAGTTCTTC. This encodes CASSHQSAENEQFF.

The J gene is TRBJ1-3, the V gene TRBV7-2; D remains ambiguous. The germline V gene encodes CDR1 SGHTA and CDR2 FQGNSA. Trimming took off 4 bases at V and 3 bases at J, with 7 bases between the two ends. The CDR3 loop spans 13 amino acids. CDR3 bases: TGTGCCAGCAGCTCCGCGGGTGGAAACACCATATATTTT. The encoded protein is CASSSAGGNTIYF.

This rearrangement joins TRBV10-3 to TRBJ1-1; tentative D call: TRBD1 (6 bases). The CDR3 totals 14 residues. Per the germline V gene, CDR1 is ENHRY and CDR2 is SYGVKD. V was cut by 2 bases and J by 7 bases, with 14 bases left in between. The CDR3 nucleotides read TGTGCCATCAGTGAGAGGGGGAGTAGTGGTGAAGCTTTCTTT. It yields the protein CAISERGSSGEAFF.

V usage is TRBV6-4 and J usage is TRBJ1-6; D is unclear. The CDR3 is 15 residues long. Looked up from germline, CDR1 is MRHNA and CDR2 is SNTAGT. V lost 3 bases and J lost 10, with 16 bases in between. CDR3 protein: CASSEDTGRVSPLHF. The CDR3 DNA reads TGTGCCAGCAGTGAAGACACCGGGAGGGTCTCACCCCTCCACTTT.

This chain links TRBV28 with TRBJ1-1; TRBD1 is a possible D gene (6 bases). This CDR3 has 16 amino acids. V lost 6 bases to trimming and J lost 0 bases, with 17 bases between them. Looked up from germline, CDR1 is MDHEN and CDR2 is SYDVKM. The CDR3, as DNA: TGTGCCAGCAGCTTAAGGTTTGGGACATTGAACACTGAAGCTTTCTTT. It is translated as CASSLRFGTLNTEAFF.

Here the CDR3 reads CASRQDRGPNSPLHF. CDR3 in DNA: TGTGCCAGCAGACAGGACAGGGGGCCCAATTCACCCCTCCACTTT. The gene calls are TRBV7-2 and TRBJ1-6; 11 bases align to TRBD1. CDR1 is SGHTA, CDR2 FQGNSA, per germline. V lost 6 bases, J lost 7 bases, and 5 bases stayed unmatched. The CDR3 loop spans 15 amino acids.